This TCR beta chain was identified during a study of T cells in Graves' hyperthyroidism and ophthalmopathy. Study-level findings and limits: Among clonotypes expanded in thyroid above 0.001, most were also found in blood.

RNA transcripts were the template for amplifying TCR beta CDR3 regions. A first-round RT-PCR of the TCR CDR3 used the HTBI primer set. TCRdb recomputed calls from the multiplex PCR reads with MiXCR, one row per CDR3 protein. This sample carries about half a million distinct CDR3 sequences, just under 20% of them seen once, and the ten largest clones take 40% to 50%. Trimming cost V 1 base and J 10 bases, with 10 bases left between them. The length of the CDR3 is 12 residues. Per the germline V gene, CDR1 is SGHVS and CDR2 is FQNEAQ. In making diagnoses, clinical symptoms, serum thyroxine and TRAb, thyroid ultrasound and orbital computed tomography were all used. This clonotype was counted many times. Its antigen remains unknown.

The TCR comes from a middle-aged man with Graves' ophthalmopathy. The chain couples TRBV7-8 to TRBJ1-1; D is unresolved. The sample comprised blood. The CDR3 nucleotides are TGTGCCAGCAGCTTAGGCGGGTATGGAGCTTTCTTT. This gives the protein CASSLGGYGAFF.